These T cell receptor beta chains were read from a single sample in a study of blood T cells in healthy people across ages. TCRdb re-derived calls from the 5' RACE reads in MiXCR, one entry per CDR3 protein. The sample has about 800,000 distinct CDR3 sequences, 20% to 25% seen once; the top ten hold 3% to 4.5%. This same sample was also taken into another study, of T cells of mothers and their children.

Sequenced sample: blood. These receptor sequences come from a boy between 5 and 17 years old in good health. Each CDR3 is given with its conserved first and last residue. The D gene is left open where the match is weak. Only some rows state a clone size, as once, few, many or a class for expanded clones.

clone_size j_call v_call d_call cdr3_nt cdr3_aa
. TRBJ2-7 TRBV7-2 . TGTGCCAGCAGCTCCATCGGGAGAAACGAGCAGTACTTC CASSSIGRNEQYF
. TRBJ2-1 TRBV29-1 . TGCAGCGTTGATCTAAATAAGGAGAATGAGCAGTTCTTC CSVDLNKENEQFF
. TRBJ2-4 TRBV4-3 TRBD1 TGCACCAGCGGAGCCTACCGGACAGGGGATTACATTCAGTACTTC CTSGAYRTGDYIQYF
. TRBJ2-1 TRBV5-1 . TGCGCCAGCAGCTTGGGGCTAGTGGGGTCCTACAATGAGCAGTTCTTC CASSLGLVGSYNEQFF
. TRBJ2-1 TRBV7-2 . TGTGCCAGCAGCTTAGAGCTAGCCATGAATGAGCAGTTCTTC CASSLELAMNEQFF
few TRBJ1-1 TRBV5-1 . TGCGCCAGCAGTCGATACGGGACGTCGAACACTGAAGCTTTCTTT CASSRYGTSNTEAFF
. TRBJ1-4 TRBV11-2 . TGTGCCAGCAGCTCCGTGACCGAGGAGAGGGAAAAACTGTTTTTT CASSSVTEEREKLFF
few TRBJ1-1 TRBV18 . TGTGCCAGCTCTCCTGGACAGACTGAAGCTTTCTTT CASSPGQTEAFF
many TRBJ2-1 TRBV28 . TGTGCCAGCAGCTGGAGTTTGTCGAGCAGTATTAATGAGCAGTTCTTC CASSWSLSSSINEQFF
few TRBJ2-5 TRBV14 TRBD2 TGTGCCAGCAGCCAAGACCCTAGCGGGAGGGAGACCCAGTACTTC CASSQDPSGRETQYF
few TRBJ1-6 TRBV5-1 . TGCGCCAGCAGCTTCCGGCCCCCCGCTGATTCACCCCTCCACTTT CASSFRPPADSPLHF
few TRBJ2-1 TRBV9 . TGTGCCAGCAGCGTAGCCCCCGACAATGAGCAGTTCTTC CASSVAPDNEQFF
few TRBJ2-3 TRBV4-3 . TGCGCCAGCAGTCTCCGCGTAGGGGATACGCAGTATTTT CASSLRVGDTQYF
few TRBJ2-3 TRBV6-2/TRBV6-3 . TGTGCCAGCAGTTCCGTACAGGGAGTTTCAGATACGCAGTATTTT CASSSVQGVSDTQYF
few TRBJ2-7 TRBV2 TRBD1 TGTGCCAGCAGTGCCCCCGGACAGGGAGTATACGAGCAGTACTTC CASSAPGQGVYEQYF
. TRBJ2-5 TRBV7-3 TRBD2 TGTGCCAGCAGCCCCGAGGGACTAGCGGCCGAGACCCAGTACTTC CASSPEGLAAETQYF
. TRBJ2-7 TRBV7-2 . TGTGCCAGCAGCGTCCGGGACGGACTGACCTACGAGCAGTACTTC CASSVRDGLTYEQYF
few TRBJ2-7 TRBV25-1 . TGTGCCAGCAGTTCGACGGTCTCCTACGAGCAGTACTTC CASSSTVSYEQYF
. TRBJ1-4 TRBV20-1 . TGCAGTGCCCCCGGGAGTGAAAAACCGTTTTTT CSAPGSEKPFF
. TRBJ2-5 TRBV29-1 . TGCAGCGTTGAGGTCGCAGGTCAAGGGACCCAGTACTTC CSVEVAGQGTQYF
. TRBJ1-1 TRBV7-8 . TGTGCCAGCAGTTTTACAGGGCTCTGGAACACTGAAGCTTTCTTT CASSFTGLWNTEAFF
. TRBJ1-1 TRBV5-1 . TGCGCCAGCACACAGGGGAACACTGAAGCTTTCTTT CASTQGNTEAFF
few TRBJ2-7 TRBV20-1 . TGCAGTGCTAGAGAAGTGCGGGGGCCTGGTTACGAGCAGTACTTC CSAREVRGPGYEQYF
. TRBJ2-5 TRBV7-2 . TGTGCCAGCAGCTCCCCGGCGGCGGGGTTAACCCAGTACTTC CASSSPAAGLTQYF
. TRBJ2-5 TRBV5-1 . TGCGCCAGCAGCCAGGCGGCGGAGACCCAGTACTTC CASSQAAETQYF
. TRBJ2-1 TRBV7-9 . TGTGCCAGCAGCTTTTACCGGGATGAGCAGTTCTTC CASSFYRDEQFF
few TRBJ2-7 TRBV7-9 TRBD1 TGTGCCAGCAGCATCAGGGGGCCCTACGAGCAGTACTTC CASSIRGPYEQYF
few TRBJ2-2 TRBV7-2 . TGTGCCAGCAGCTTTGGGGTTGTGGAGGTGAACACCGGGGAGCTGTTTTTT CASSFGVVEVNTGELFF
. TRBJ2-5 TRBV20-1 TRBD2 TGCAGTGCTAGAGACAGCGGGAGAGGGGGAGAGACCCAGTACTTC CSARDSGRGGETQYF
few TRBJ2-5 TRBV2 . TGTGCCAGCAGCTTCATCCCCACGGACCAGGGGGGCGAGACCCAGTACTTC CASSFIPTDQGGETQYF
few TRBJ1-3 TRBV15 . TGTGCCACCAGCGCAAGAAGAGAACCTGGAAACACCATATATTTT CATSARREPGNTIYF
once TRBJ2-1 TRBV7-2 . TGTGCCAGCAGCTTAATTAGCCAATCCTACAATGAGCAGTTCTTC CASSLISQSYNEQFF
. TRBJ1-4 TRBV5-1 . TGCGCCAGCAGCCTTGGGGCGCTAGGGGGGAATGAAAAACTGTTTTTT CASSLGALGGNEKLFF
few TRBJ1-4 TRBV5-1 . TGCGCCAGCAGCTTGGACGGACGGATGAATGAAAAACTGTTTTTT CASSLDGRMNEKLFF
few TRBJ2-7 TRBV28 . TGTGCCAGCGGACTTTCAGGGGCCTCCGAGCAGTACTTC CASGLSGASEQYF
. TRBJ2-7 TRBV20-1 . TGCAGTGGCCATAAGGTCGTCGGGCACTACGAGCAGTACTTC CSGHKVVGHYEQYF